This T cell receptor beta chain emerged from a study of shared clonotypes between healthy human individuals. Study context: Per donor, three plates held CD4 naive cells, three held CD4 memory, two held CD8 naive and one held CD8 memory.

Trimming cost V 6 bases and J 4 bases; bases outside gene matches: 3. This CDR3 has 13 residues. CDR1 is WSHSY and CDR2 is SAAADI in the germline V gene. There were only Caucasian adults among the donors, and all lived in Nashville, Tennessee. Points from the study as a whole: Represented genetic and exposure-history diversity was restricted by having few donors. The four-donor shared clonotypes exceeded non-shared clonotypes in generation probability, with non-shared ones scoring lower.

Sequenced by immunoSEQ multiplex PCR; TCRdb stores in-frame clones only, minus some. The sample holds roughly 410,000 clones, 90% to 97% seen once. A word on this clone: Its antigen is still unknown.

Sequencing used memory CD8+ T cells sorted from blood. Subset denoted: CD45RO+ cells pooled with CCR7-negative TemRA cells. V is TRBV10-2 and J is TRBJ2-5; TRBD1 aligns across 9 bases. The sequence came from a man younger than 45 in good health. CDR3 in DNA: TGCGCCAGCAGACAGGGGGCGGGAGAGACCCAGTACTTC. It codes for CASRQGAGETQYF.